The source of this TCR beta chain is a study of technical replicates of blood from a handful of donors. Here immunoSEQ multiplex PCR was the method, and the copy in TCRdb shows in-frame clones only, minus some. This sample has under 55,000 clones, with approximately 94% found just once. V was trimmed by 0 bases and J by 6 bases, leaving 13 bases between them. This CDR3 comprises 15 residues. The germline gives CDR1 SGHRS, CDR2 YFSETQ. This clonotype originated in a human donor in good health. Input material: T cells isolated from PBMCs. The genes are TRBV5-1 and TRBJ1-5, with D possibly matching TRBD1 (5 bases). The CDR3 bases are TGCGCCAGCAGCTTGGGGGGCCCCTCAGGTCAGCCCCAGCATTTT. Translated, it gives CASSLGGPSGQPQHF. The full variable domain, completed using reference TRBV5-1 and TRBJ1-5, is KAGVTQTPRYLIKTRGQQVTLSCSPISGHRSVSWYQQTPGQGLQFLFEYFSETQRNKGNFPGRFSGRQFSNSRSEMNVSTLELGDSALYLCASSLGGPSGQPQHFGDGTRLSIL.